This T cell receptor (beta chain) came from a study of monozygotic twins with inflammatory bowel disease. This CDR3 is 15 amino acids long. CDR1 is MNHEY, CDR2 SMNVEV, per germline (reference sequence). Each donor gave 2 to 2.5 ml of peripheral blood. Per sample, reverse transcription was split into eight reactions. Template switching added UMIs carrying a 6-nucleotide sample barcode. TCRdb reprocessed the 5' RACE reads and stores each CDR3 protein as one record, lacking DNA. Reported are 150,000 or so distinct CDR3 sequences; the ten largest clones contain approximately 7.4%. Overall study findings and caveats: Lower TCRbeta diversity (inverse Simpson) was seen in IBD patients than in healthy co-twins.

To note about this clonotype: Its antigen is undetermined.

Source material: blood. The V and J genes are TRBV27 and TRBJ1-5; TCRdb selects TRBD1, and the lack of DNA leaves this call unchecked. The sequence derives from a human donor with ulcerative colitis or Crohn's disease, or a healthy co-twin of an affected twin (not recorded which). The CDR3: CASSTDRAGNQPQHF.